The rows below give T cell receptor beta chains drawn from one sample of a study of cytomegalovirus exposure and HLA in healthy donors. TCRdb keeps only in-frame clones here, not all; method: immunoSEQ multiplex PCR. The sample carries around 160,000 clones, 75% recorded once. The material sequenced was PBMCs. The origin of the receptors is a male donor in good health and CMV-seronegative. Both conserved end residues are part of each CDR3. Fields, in order: V gene, CDR3 length, clone size, D gene, J gene, CDR3 DNA, CDR3 protein. A D gene is named only where the DNA matches it firmly. Rows may omit the clone size; those that give it use once, few, many or a size class.

TRBV7-6	21	-	TRBD2	TRBJ2-5	TGTGCCAGCAGCTTTCCCGGGACTAGCGGGAGTCGAACCCAACCGCAGGAGACCCAGTACTTC	CASSFPGTSGSRTQPQETQYF
TRBV7-9	14	few	-	TRBJ1-2	TGTGCCAGCAGCTTAGCACAGCTTAACTATGGCTACACCTTC	CASSLAQLNYGYTF
TRBV27	15	once	TRBD2	TRBJ2-3	TGTGCCAGCAGTTCGGGACTAGCGGGAAGGCATACGCAGTATTTT	CASSSGLAGRHTQYF
TRBV27	16	-	-	TRBJ2-1	TGTGCCAGCAGTTTAATGCCCGGGTCTAGCGTGGGTGAGCAGTTCTTC	CASSLMPGSSVGEQFF
TRBV5-6	15	once	TRBD1	TRBJ2-5	TGTGCCAGCAGCACGGGACAGGGGCCCGGGGAGACCCAGTACTTC	CASSTGQGPGETQYF
TRBV18	14	few	-	TRBJ2-5	TGTGCCAGCTCACCACGGGGAGGCCAAGAGACCCAGTACTTC	CASSPRGGQETQYF
TRBV7-7	14	-	TRBD1	TRBJ2-1	TGTGCCAGCAGCAAACAGGGGGCAAACAATGAGCAGTTCTTC	CASSKQGANNEQFF
TRBV19	15	-	TRBD1	TRBJ1-5	TGTGCCAGTAGTATAGAGGGACAGAACAATCAGCCCCAGCATTTT	CASSIEGQNNQPQHF
TRBV6-1	13	-	TRBD1	TRBJ2-7	TGTGCCAGCATTTCGACAGGGTACTACGAGCAGTACTTC	CASISTGYYEQYF
TRBV20-1	11	-	-	TRBJ2-1	TGCAGTGCTGGCGATAGCCATGAGCAGTTCTTC	CSAGDSHEQFF
TRBV28	17	once	TRBD1	TRBJ1-5	TGTGCCAGCAGGGACCGGGACAGGGGATATAGCAATCAGCCCCAGCATTTT	CASRDRDRGYSNQPQHF
TRBV10-2	15	-	TRBD1	TRBJ2-7	TGCGCCAGCAGTGTTGCCGGGACAGGGGATACCGAGCAGTACTTC	CASSVAGTGDTEQYF
TRBV6-5	11	-	-	TRBJ1-1	TGTGCCAGCAGTTCCCGGACTGAAGCTTTCTTT	CASSSRTEAFF
TRBV9	12	-	TRBD2	TRBJ2-1	TGTGCCAGCAGCGGGGGGACTAGCGGACAGTTCTTC	CASSGGTSGQFF
TRBV5-1	15	-	-	TRBJ2-3	TGCGCCAGCAGCTTGCGGGAGAGGGGTACAGATACGCAGTATTTT	CASSLRERGTDTQYF
TRBV4-3	16	-	-	TRBJ2-3	TGCGCCAGCAGCCTTAAATCAGGAGCGGGCACAGATACGCAGTATTTT	CASSLKSGAGTDTQYF
TRBV19	14	-	-	TRBJ1-2	TGTGCCAGTAGTATGCTACGGTATAACTATGGCTACACCTTC	CASSMLRYNYGYTF
TRBV7-9	15	-	TRBD2	TRBJ2-2	TGTGCCAGCAGCCCCCGGGAGGGCCGCTCCGGGGAGCTGTTTTTT	CASSPREGRSGELFF
TRBV7-8	15	-	-	TRBJ2-5	TGTGCCAGCAGCGCACTACTAGTGAGCCGGGAGACCCAGTACTTC	CASSALLVSRETQYF
TRBV19	14	-	TRBD1	TRBJ1-5	TGTGCCAGTAGTATCCAGGGGGCTGGTCAGCCCCAGCATTTT	CASSIQGAGQPQHF
TRBV19	14	-	TRBD1	TRBJ1-1	TGTGCCAGTAGAGCACAGGGGGGGACGGGGGTAGCTTTCTTT	CASRAQGGTGVAFF
TRBV7-9	15	few	TRBD1	TRBJ1-1	TGTGCCAGCAGTCCGACAGGGACACTGAACACTGAAGCTTTCTTT	CASSPTGTLNTEAFF
TRBV19	14	-	-	TRBJ2-1	TGTGCCAGTAGAAGACGGGGGATATACAATGAGCAGTTCTTC	CASRRRGIYNEQFF
TRBV10-3	13	-	-	TRBJ1-1	TGTGCCATCAGTGAGACAGAGAACACTGAAGCTTTCTTT	CAISETENTEAFF
TRBV4-1	18	-	TRBD1	TRBJ2-7	TGCGCCAGCAGCCAAGACTTGGGGACAGGGCTAACGAACTACGAGCAGTACTTC	CASSQDLGTGLTNYEQYF
TRBV6-5	15	-	TRBD2	TRBJ2-1	TGTGCCAGCAGTACTAGCGGGGTGTCCTACAATGAGCAGTTCTTC	CASSTSGVSYNEQFF
TRBV25-1	13	few	-	TRBJ1-2	TGTGCCAGCAGTGTGAGGGATTCTGGTGGCTACACCTTC	CASSVRDSGGYTF
TRBV18	17	few	TRBD2	TRBJ2-2	TGTGCCAGCTCACCCCGGGAACTAGCGGGAGCCACCGGGGAGCTGTTTTTT	CASSPRELAGATGELFF
TRBV7-2	13	-	-	TRBJ1-5	TGTGCCAGCAGCTTAGACTCCGATCAGCCCCAGCATTTT	CASSLDSDQPQHF
TRBV6-1	12	once	TRBD1	TRBJ1-2	TGTGCCAGCAGTGCAGGGGGCTATGGCTACACCTTC	CASSAGGYGYTF
TRBV7-2	18	few	TRBD2	TRBJ2-1	TGTGCCAGCAGCTTACTCTCCGGGACTAGCGGGAGAGGAAATGAGCAGTTCTTC	CASSLLSGTSGRGNEQFF
TRBV7-9	17	-	TRBD2	TRBJ2-7	TGTGCCAGCAGCTTAGGGGGGACTAGCGGGAGGACCTACGAGCAGTACTTC	CASSLGGTSGRTYEQYF
TRBV30	13	-	-	TRBJ1-2	TGTGCCTGGAGCGGGGGGGGGCGGGCGGGCTACACCTTC	CAWSGGGRAGYTF
TRBV28	17	-	TRBD1	TRBJ2-7	TGTGCCAGCAGTTCCCCCCTACCTCGGCAGGGGGCTCACGAGCAGTACTTC	CASSSPLPRQGAHEQYF
TRBV5-1	17	-	TRBD1	TRBJ1-4	TGCGCCAGCAGCCCGGTTGGGACAGGGGGCTCTTATGAAAAACTGTTTTTT	CASSPVGTGGSYEKLFF
TRBV28	13	once	TRBD1	TRBJ1-2	TGTGCCAGTAGCCGGGACAGCGAATATGGCTACACCTTC	CASSRDSEYGYTF
TRBV28	15	-	-	TRBJ1-1	TGTGCCAGCAGCCCACGGACAGCTACCTATCCTGGAGCTTTCTTT	CASSPRTATYPGAFF